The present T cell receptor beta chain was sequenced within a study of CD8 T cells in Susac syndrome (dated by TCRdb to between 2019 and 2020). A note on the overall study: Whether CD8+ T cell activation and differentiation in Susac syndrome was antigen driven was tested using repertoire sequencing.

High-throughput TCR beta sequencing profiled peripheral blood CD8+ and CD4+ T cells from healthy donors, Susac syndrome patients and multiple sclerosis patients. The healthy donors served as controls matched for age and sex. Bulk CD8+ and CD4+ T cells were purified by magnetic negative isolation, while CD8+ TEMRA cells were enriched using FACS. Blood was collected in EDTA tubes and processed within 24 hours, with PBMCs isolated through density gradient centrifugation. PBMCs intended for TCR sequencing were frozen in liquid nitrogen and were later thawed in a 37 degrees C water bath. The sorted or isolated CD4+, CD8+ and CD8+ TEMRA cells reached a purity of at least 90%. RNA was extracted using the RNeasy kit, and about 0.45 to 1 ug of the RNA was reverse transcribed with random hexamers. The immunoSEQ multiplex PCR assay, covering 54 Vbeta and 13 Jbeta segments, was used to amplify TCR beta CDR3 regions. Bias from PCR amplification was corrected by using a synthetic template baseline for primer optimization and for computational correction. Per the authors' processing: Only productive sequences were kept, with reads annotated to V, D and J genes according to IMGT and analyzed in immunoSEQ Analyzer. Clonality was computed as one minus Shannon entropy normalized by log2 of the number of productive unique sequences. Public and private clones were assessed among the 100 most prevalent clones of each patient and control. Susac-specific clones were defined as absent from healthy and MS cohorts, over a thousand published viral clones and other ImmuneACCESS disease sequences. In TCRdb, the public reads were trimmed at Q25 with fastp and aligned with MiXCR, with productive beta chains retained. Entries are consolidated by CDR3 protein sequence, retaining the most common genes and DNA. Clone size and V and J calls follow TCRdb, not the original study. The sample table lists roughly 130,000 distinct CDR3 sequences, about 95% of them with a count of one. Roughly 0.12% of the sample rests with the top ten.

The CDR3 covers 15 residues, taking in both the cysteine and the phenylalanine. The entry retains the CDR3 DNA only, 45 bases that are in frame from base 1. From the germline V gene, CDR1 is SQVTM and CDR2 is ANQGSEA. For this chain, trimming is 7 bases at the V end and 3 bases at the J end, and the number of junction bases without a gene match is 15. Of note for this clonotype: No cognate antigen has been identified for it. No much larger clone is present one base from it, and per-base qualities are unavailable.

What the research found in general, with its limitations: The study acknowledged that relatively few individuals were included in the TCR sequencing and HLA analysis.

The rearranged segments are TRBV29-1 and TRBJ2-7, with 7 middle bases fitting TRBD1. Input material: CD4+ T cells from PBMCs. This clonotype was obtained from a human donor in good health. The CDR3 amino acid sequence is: CSALGVTGTFYEQYF. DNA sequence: TGCAGCGCCCTAGGGGTGACAGGGACCTTCTACGAGCAGTACTTC.